The 18 T cell receptor beta chains reported below all come from one sample, sequenced in a study of blood T cell repertoires in COVID-19. Method: immunoSEQ multiplex PCR; TCRdb's copy keeps in-frame clones and lacks some. The table lists over 200,000 clones, 86% of them singletons. Input material: PBMCs or T cells enriched from blood (not recorded which). These receptor sequences come from a woman aged 25 to 45 who had been exposed to COVID-19.

The CDR3 region has the DNA TGTGCCAGCAGCGCCAAACCGAAGGGACAGGCTGTAAACGAGCAGTACTTC. It yields the protein CASSAKPKGQAVNEQYF. V usage is TRBV21-1 and J usage is TRBJ2-7; the table's D gene call, TRBD1, was not cross checked with the DNA. TRBV21-1 is recorded as a pseudogene. The CDR3 runs 17 residues.

This chain connects TRBV5-1 to TRBJ2-2; 8 bases are a match to TRBD1. Losses at the gene ends were 0 bases for V and 3 bases for J; bases not matched to a gene: 1. The V gene's germline CDR1 is SGHRS and CDR2 YFSETQ. The CDR3 loop spans 15 amino acids. CDR3 DNA sequence: TGCGCCAGCAGCTTGGACAGGGGGGACACCGGGGAGCTGTTTTTT. Encoded protein: CASSLDRGDTGELFF.

The chain employs TRBV19 and TRBJ2-7; possibly TRBD1 for D (7 bases). The germline V gene encodes CDR1 LNHDA and CDR2 SQIVND (reference sequence). V was trimmed by 5 bases and J by 1 base, leaving 15 bases between them. This CDR3 has 15 amino acids. The CDR3: CASSRRQGGSYEQYF. CDR3 DNA: TGTGCCAGTAGTCGAAGGCAGGGGGGTTCCTACGAGCAGTACTTC. The variable domain in full, completed from reference TRBV19 and TRBJ2-7, reads DGGITQSPKYLFRKEGQNVTLSCEQNLNHDAMYWYRQDPGQGLRLIYYSQIVNDFQKGDIAEGYSVSREKKESFPLTVTSAQKNPTAFYLCASSRRQGGSYEQYFGPGTRLTVT.

This sequence joins TRBV19 and TRBJ2-7; weak D call: TRBD2 (5 bases). Per the germline V gene, CDR1 is LNHDA and CDR2 is SQIVND (reference sequence). The CDR3 is made up of 14 amino acids. V lost 5 bases to trimming and J lost 6 bases, with 17 bases between them. As DNA, the CDR3 is TGTGCCAGTAGTCTCTCGGGATCTGATGGCGAGCAGTACTTC. This codes for CASSLSGSDGEQYF.

The table lists this clone with a count of one. The chain links TRBV4-1 to TRBJ2-7; possibly TRBD2 for D (5 bases). The CDR3 runs to 15 residues. V was clipped by 2 bases and J by 2 bases, with 13 bases between them. Per the germline V gene, CDR1 is MGHRA and CDR2 is YSYEKL. The CDR3 is CASSQKGTGTYEQYF. In DNA, the CDR3 is TGCGCCAGCAGCCAAAAAGGCACGGGGACCTACGAGCAGTACTTC.

On this clone: Other DNA sequences in this sample translate to the same CDR3. The V and J genes are TRBV3-1 (or the pseudogene TRBV3-2) and TRBJ2-7; 10 bases line up with TRBD1. The germline CDR1 and CDR2 sequences are LGHDT and YNNKEL (reference sequence). The CDR3 runs 14 residues. V gave up 1 base and J gave up 7 bases; unmatched junction bases: 4. This CDR3 is CASSQGQGAREQYF. The CDR3, as DNA: TGTGCCAGCAGCCAAGGACAGGGGGCCAGGGAGCAGTACTTC.

The chain recombines TRBV12-3 or TRBV12-4 with TRBJ1-2; 7 bases match TRBD1. V lost 5 bases and J lost 4; bases outside the gene matches: 4. This CDR3 has 13 residues. For the CDR3, the DNA is TGTGCCAGCAGTGAGGACAGGCTCTATGGCTACACCTTC. Translating it yields CASSEDRLYGYTF.

This sequence joins TRBV19 and TRBJ1-6, with D unresolved. Deletions cut 1 base from V and 10 bases from J, with 8 bases between. The CDR3 is made up of 13 amino acids. CDR1 and CDR2 (germline): LNHDA, SQIVND (reference sequence). The CDR3 region is CASSIGGGSPLHF. CDR3 DNA: TGTGCCAGTAGTATAGGCGGCGGGTCACCCCTCCACTTT.

The V gene is TRBV11-2, the J gene TRBJ2-7; D perhaps matches TRBD1 (5 bases). The CDR3 length is 13 residues. In germline, CDR1 is SGHAT, CDR2 FQNNGV. Trimming removed 8 bases from V and 4 bases from J, with 15 bases in between. The CDR3 region is CASLRVGGYEQYF. CDR3 nucleotides: TGTGCCAGCCTCAGGGTTGGTGGATACGAGCAGTACTTC.

V usage is TRBV12-5 and J usage is TRBJ2-5; possibly TRBD1 for D (6 bases). The V gene's germline CDR1 is LGHNT and CDR2 FRNRAP. V lost 5 bases to trimming and J lost 6 bases, with 13 bases between them. This CDR3 region has 13 residues. The CDR3 here is CASGPSGAQTQYF. The CDR3 DNA sequence: TGTGCTAGTGGTCCCTCAGGGGCCCAGACCCAGTACTTC.

This chain links TRBV19 with TRBJ2-1, with D perhaps TRBD2 (6 bases). The germline V gene has CDR1 LNHDA and CDR2 SQIVND (reference sequence). This CDR3 comprises 14 residues. The V end was cut by 3 bases, the J end by 5 bases, with 11 bases between. CDR3 residues: CASSIWDSNNEQFF. CDR3 nucleotide sequence: TGTGCCAGTAGTATCTGGGACTCGAACAATGAGCAGTTCTTC.

The chain carries TRBV27 and TRBJ2-7, with D possibly being TRBD1 (6 bases). CDR1 and CDR2 from the germline V gene are MNHEY and SMNVEV (reference sequence). V was cut by 3 bases and J by 6 bases, with 18 bases left in between. The CDR3 loop spans 15 amino acids. The DNA for the CDR3 is TGTGCCAGCAGTTTTGGAGGCACAGGGCTGGGCGAGCAGTACTTC. It encodes CASSFGGTGLGEQYF.

The chain has TRBV30 and TRBJ1-5, with 9 bases lining up with TRBD1. CDR1 is GTSNPN and CDR2 is SVGIG in the germline V gene (reference sequence). The CDR3 is made up of 12 amino acids. V trimming: 5 bases; J trimming: 5 bases; junction bases outside the gene matches: 1. CDR3 coding DNA: TGTGCCTGGCGACAGGGGGATCAGCCCCAGCATTTT. It encodes CAWRQGDQPQHF.

This chain joins TRBV5-1 and TRBJ2-5, with 12 bases identical to TRBD1. Germline-derived CDR1 and CDR2 are SGHRS and YFSETQ. V was clipped by 4 bases and J by 5 bases; unmatched bases: 9. The CDR3 extends over 16 amino acids. Here the CDR3 reads CASSKAGTGGRETQYF. The CDR3 DNA is TGCGCCAGCAGCAAAGCCGGGACAGGGGGCAGGGAGACCCAGTACTTC.

This sequence joins TRBV24-1 and TRBJ2-3; a weak D match, TRBD2 (6 bases). V lost 4 bases to trimming and J lost 4 bases, with 20 bases between them. CDR1 KGHDR and CDR2 SFDVKD come from the germline V gene. The CDR3 has 17 residues. CDR3 in amino acids: CATSDVGGAGFADTQYF. The DNA for the CDR3 is TGTGCCACCAGTGACGTCGGCGGGGCAGGGTTCGCAGATACGCAGTATTTT.

V and J are TRBV2 and TRBJ2-1, with TRBD2 matching over 8 bases. This CDR3 has 13 amino acids. CDR1 and CDR2 (germline): SNHLY, FYNNEI. With V trimmed by 10 bases and J by 4 bases, 6 bases remained unmatched. The CDR3 here is CAIPGGGYNEQFF. The DNA of the CDR3 is TGTGCCATCCCGGGGGGGGGTTACAATGAGCAGTTCTTC.

Only a few counts were recorded for this clone. This chain joins TRBV6-5 and TRBJ2-1, with D possibly TRBD2 on 5 matching bases. Germline V gene lookup returns CDR1 MNHEY and CDR2 SVGAGI. With 4 bases removed from V and 5 bases from J, the gap between germline ends came to 6 bases. The CDR3 length is 12 residues. For the CDR3, the DNA is TGTGCCAGCAGTTCGCGGGACAATGAGCAGTTCTTC. Translating it yields CASSSRDNEQFF.

The chain uses TRBV5-5 and TRBJ2-1; 9 bases are a match to TRBD1. This CDR3 spans 15 amino acids. J lost 7 bases, V lost 4 bases, and 9 bases had no gene match. Germline CDR1 reads SGHKS; CDR2 reads YYEKEE (reference sequence). The CDR3: CASSIQGAPDNEQFF. CDR3 DNA sequence: TGTGCCAGCAGCATACAGGGGGCGCCGGATAATGAGCAGTTCTTC.